A selection of T cell receptor beta chains follows, all from one sample in a study of OX40 agonist ivuxolimab in advanced cancers. The assay was immunoSEQ multiplex PCR, and TCRdb's table has in-frame clones only and misses some. The data show some 74,000 clones, with roughly 84% seen just once and over 3% held by the top ten. Specimen: CD4+ or CD8+ T cells sorted from blood, collected in a trial of the OX40 agonist ivuxolimab. All receptors derive from an adult with an advanced solid tumor such as melanoma, head and neck, liver or kidney cancer. CDR3s include the opening cysteine and the closing phenylalanine or tryptophan. A D gene is named only where the DNA matches it firmly. Clone size is stated in some rows and not others, as once, few, many or a class when expanded.

cdr3_aa: CASSLRGNLYEQYF; cdr3_nt: TGTGCCAGCAGCCTGAGGGGAAACCTCTACGAGCAGTACTTC; j_call: TRBJ2-7; d_call: .; v_call: TRBV5-8; clone_size: .
cdr3_aa: CASSVTDLNTEAFF; cdr3_nt: TGTGCCAGCAGCGTAACCGACCTGAACACTGAAGCTTTCTTT; j_call: TRBJ1-1; d_call: .; v_call: TRBV9; clone_size: .
cdr3_aa: CASSATGSFTDTQYF; cdr3_nt: TGTGCCAGCAGCGCGACAGGGAGTTTCACAGATACGCAGTATTTT; j_call: TRBJ2-3; d_call: TRBD1; v_call: TRBV9; clone_size: .
cdr3_aa: CASSLDVASEKYF; cdr3_nt: TGTGCCAGCAGCCTAGACGTAGCTAGCGAGAAGTACTTC; j_call: TRBJ2-4; d_call: .; v_call: TRBV7-2; clone_size: .
cdr3_aa: CASSSWDEQFF; cdr3_nt: TGTGCCAGCAGCTCATGGGATGAGCAGTTCTTC; j_call: TRBJ2-1; d_call: .; v_call: TRBV5-4; clone_size: once
cdr3_aa: CASSLVTLQETQYF; cdr3_nt: TGTGCCAGCAGTTTAGTAACACTCCAAGAGACCCAGTACTTC; j_call: TRBJ2-5; d_call: .; v_call: TRBV28; clone_size: .
cdr3_aa: CSVEASDQETQYF; cdr3_nt: TGCAGCGTTGAAGCGTCAGATCAAGAGACCCAGTACTTC; j_call: TRBJ2-5; d_call: .; v_call: TRBV29-1; clone_size: .
cdr3_aa: CATSRDYGGEGADTQYF; cdr3_nt: TGTGCCACCAGCAGAGATTACGGCGGGGAGGGGGCAGATACGCAGTATTTT; j_call: TRBJ2-3; d_call: .; v_call: TRBV15; clone_size: .
cdr3_aa: CASSLVGRSYNEQFF; cdr3_nt: TGTGCCAGCAGCTTAGTCGGGAGGTCTTACAATGAGCAGTTCTTC; j_call: TRBJ2-1; d_call: TRBD2; v_call: TRBV7-2; clone_size: .
cdr3_aa: CASSPWSGRDEQYF; cdr3_nt: TGCGCCAGCTCCCCTTGGTCAGGGCGTGACGAGCAGTACTTC; j_call: TRBJ2-7; d_call: .; v_call: TRBV5-1; clone_size: .
cdr3_aa: CASTPNRGEQYF; cdr3_nt: TGTGCCAGCACTCCAAACAGGGGGGAGCAGTACTTC; j_call: TRBJ2-7; d_call: TRBD1; v_call: TRBV2; clone_size: .
cdr3_aa: CATLSDTSGSSYNEQFF; cdr3_nt: TGTGCCACCCTTTCGGACACTAGCGGGAGCTCCTACAATGAGCAGTTCTTC; j_call: TRBJ2-1; d_call: TRBD2; v_call: TRBV7-9; clone_size: .
cdr3_aa: CASSFSGVEKLFF; cdr3_nt: TGTGCCAGCAGTTTTTCGGGTGTCGAAAAACTGTTTTTT; j_call: TRBJ1-4; d_call: .; v_call: TRBV27; clone_size: .
cdr3_aa: CASSFSPNYGYTF; cdr3_nt: TGTGCCAGCAGCTTCAGCCCTAACTATGGCTACACCTTC; j_call: TRBJ1-2; d_call: .; v_call: TRBV14; clone_size: .
cdr3_aa: CASTEAGITSGIWYEQYF; cdr3_nt: TGTGCCAGCACCGAAGCTGGCATTACTAGCGGGATATGGTACGAGCAGTACTTC; j_call: TRBJ2-7; d_call: TRBD2; v_call: TRBV28; clone_size: once
cdr3_aa: CASSSTGGNFYEQYF; cdr3_nt: TGTGCCAGCAGTTCGACAGGGGGGAACTTCTACGAGCAGTACTTC; j_call: TRBJ2-7; d_call: TRBD1; v_call: TRBV28; clone_size: .
cdr3_aa: CASSSKQEISGNTIYF; cdr3_nt: TGTGCCAGCAGTTCCAAACAGGAAATCTCTGGAAACACCATATATTTT; j_call: TRBJ1-3; d_call: .; v_call: TRBV28; clone_size: few
cdr3_aa: CASTVGPNQPQHF; cdr3_nt: TGTGCCAGCACGGTAGGGCCCAATCAGCCCCAGCATTTT; j_call: TRBJ1-5; d_call: .; v_call: TRBV27; clone_size: .
cdr3_aa: CASSSGGYEQYF; cdr3_nt: TGTGCCAGCAGCTCTGGCGGCTACGAGCAGTACTTC; j_call: TRBJ2-7; d_call: .; v_call: TRBV11-1; clone_size: .
cdr3_aa: CASSLMAHYEQYF; cdr3_nt: TGTGCCAGCAGCTTAATGGCCCACTACGAGCAGTACTTC; j_call: TRBJ2-7; d_call: .; v_call: TRBV7-3; clone_size: .
cdr3_aa: CASSLGAGGYEQYF; cdr3_nt: TGTGCCAGCAGCTTGGGCGCAGGGGGTTACGAGCAGTACTTC; j_call: TRBJ2-7; d_call: TRBD1; v_call: TRBV5-4; clone_size: .
cdr3_aa: CASSYNPTATNEKLFF; cdr3_nt: TGTGCCAGCAGTTACAATCCGACGGCAACTAATGAAAAACTGTTTTTT; j_call: TRBJ1-4; d_call: .; v_call: TRBV6-6; clone_size: once
cdr3_aa: CASSTSGRVPGANVLTF; cdr3_nt: TGTGCCAGTAGCACTAGCGGGAGGGTCCCTGGGGCCAACGTCCTGACTTTC; j_call: TRBJ2-6; d_call: TRBD2; v_call: TRBV19; clone_size: .
cdr3_aa: CASSPGTSGNQETQYF; cdr3_nt: TGTGCCAGCAGCCCAGGGACTAGCGGAAACCAAGAGACCCAGTACTTC; j_call: TRBJ2-5; d_call: TRBD2; v_call: TRBV5-4; clone_size: .
cdr3_aa: CATSRDRGTDTQYF; cdr3_nt: TGTGCCACCAGTAGGGACAGGGGAACAGATACGCAGTATTTT; j_call: TRBJ2-3; d_call: TRBD1; v_call: TRBV15; clone_size: .
cdr3_aa: CASSATSGSLDEQYF; cdr3_nt: TGTGCCAGCAGCGCTACTAGCGGGAGCCTCGACGAGCAGTACTTC; j_call: TRBJ2-7; d_call: TRBD2; v_call: TRBV9; clone_size: .
cdr3_aa: CASSQAVRHPSSYNEQFF; cdr3_nt: TGCGCCAGCAGCCAAGCCGTCAGGCACCCGAGCTCCTACAATGAGCAGTTCTTC; j_call: TRBJ2-1; d_call: .; v_call: TRBV4-1; clone_size: .
cdr3_aa: CASSISGGGEQFF; cdr3_nt: TGTGCCAGTAGTATTTCAGGGGGCGGTGAGCAGTTCTTC; j_call: TRBJ2-1; d_call: TRBD1; v_call: TRBV19; clone_size: few
cdr3_aa: CSANHNEQFF; cdr3_nt: TGCAGTGCTAACCACAATGAGCAGTTCTTC; j_call: TRBJ2-1; d_call: .; v_call: TRBV20-1; clone_size: .
cdr3_aa: CASSPGQYTDTQYF; cdr3_nt: TGTGCCAGCAGTCCGGGACAGTACACAGATACGCAGTATTTT; j_call: TRBJ2-3; d_call: TRBD1; v_call: TRBV6-6; clone_size: few
cdr3_aa: CASSQGNNSPLHF; cdr3_nt: TGCGCCAGCAGCCAGGGCAATAATTCACCCCTCCACTTT; j_call: TRBJ1-6; d_call: .; v_call: TRBV4-3; clone_size: .
cdr3_aa: CASSIEGTSGVYNEQFF; cdr3_nt: TGTGCCAGTAGTATAGAGGGGACTAGCGGAGTTTACAATGAGCAGTTCTTC; j_call: TRBJ2-1; d_call: TRBD2; v_call: TRBV19; clone_size: once
cdr3_aa: CASSPGQGKRGGTGELFF; cdr3_nt: TGTGCCAGCAGTCCGGGACAGGGTAAAAGAGGGGGTACCGGGGAGCTGTTTTTT; j_call: TRBJ2-2; d_call: TRBD1; v_call: TRBV2; clone_size: .
cdr3_aa: CASSAGTDASTDTQYF; cdr3_nt: TGCGCCAGCAGCGCGGGGACCGATGCTAGCACAGATACGCAGTATTTT; j_call: TRBJ2-3; d_call: .; v_call: TRBV5-1; clone_size: .
cdr3_aa: CASSFQGSDTQYF; cdr3_nt: TGTGCCAGCAGCTTTCAGGGATCAGATACGCAGTATTTT; j_call: TRBJ2-3; d_call: .; v_call: TRBV5-4; clone_size: .
cdr3_aa: CASSQETPIGAGELFF; cdr3_nt: TGTGCCAGCAGCCAAGAAACCCCGATCGGGGCCGGGGAGCTGTTTTTT; j_call: TRBJ2-2; d_call: .; v_call: TRBV4-2; clone_size: .
cdr3_aa: CASSPLGRDSGTDTQYF; cdr3_nt: TGTGCCAGCAGCCCCCTAGGAAGGGACAGCGGCACAGATACGCAGTATTTT; j_call: TRBJ2-3; d_call: TRBD1; v_call: TRBV5-6; clone_size: .
cdr3_aa: CASSSRNEQYF; cdr3_nt: TGTGCCAGCAGTTCCCGGAACGAGCAGTACTTC; j_call: TRBJ2-7; d_call: .; v_call: TRBV6-5; clone_size: .
cdr3_aa: CASSFWGNTDTQYF; cdr3_nt: TGTGCCAGCAGCTTTTGGGGGAACACAGATACGCAGTATTTT; j_call: TRBJ2-3; d_call: .; v_call: TRBV5-4; clone_size: .